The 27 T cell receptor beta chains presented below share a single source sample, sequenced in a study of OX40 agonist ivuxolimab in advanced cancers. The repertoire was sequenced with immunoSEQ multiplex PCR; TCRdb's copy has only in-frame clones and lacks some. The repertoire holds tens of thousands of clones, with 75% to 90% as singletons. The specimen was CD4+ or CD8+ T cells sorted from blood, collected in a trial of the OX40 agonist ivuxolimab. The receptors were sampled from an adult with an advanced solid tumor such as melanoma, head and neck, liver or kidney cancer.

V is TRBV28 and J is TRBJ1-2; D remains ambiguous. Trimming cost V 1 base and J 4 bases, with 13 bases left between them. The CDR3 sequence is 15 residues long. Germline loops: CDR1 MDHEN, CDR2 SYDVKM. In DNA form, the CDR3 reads TGTGCCAGCAGTTTATCCCTAAACCGGGGCTATGGCTACACCTTC. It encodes CASSLSLNRGYGYTF.

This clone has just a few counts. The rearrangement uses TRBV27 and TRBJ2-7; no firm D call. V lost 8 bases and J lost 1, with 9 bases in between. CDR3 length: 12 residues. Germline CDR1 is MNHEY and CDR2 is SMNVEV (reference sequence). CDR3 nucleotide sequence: TGTGCCAGCTTTTCGAGTTCCTACGAGCAGTACTTC. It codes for CASFSSSYEQYF.

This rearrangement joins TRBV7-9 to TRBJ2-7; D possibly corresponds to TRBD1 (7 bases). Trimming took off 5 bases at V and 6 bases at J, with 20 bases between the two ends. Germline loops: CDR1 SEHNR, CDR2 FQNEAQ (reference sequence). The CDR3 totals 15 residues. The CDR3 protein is CASSQGGAGHIEQYV. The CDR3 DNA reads TGTGCCAGCAGCCAGGGGGGCGCGGGTCACATCGAGCAGTACGTC.

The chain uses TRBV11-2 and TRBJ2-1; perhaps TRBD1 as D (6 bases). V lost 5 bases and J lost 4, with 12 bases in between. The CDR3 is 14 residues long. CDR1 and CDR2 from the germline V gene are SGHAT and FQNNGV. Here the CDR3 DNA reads TGTGCCAGCAGCACCGGGACAACTTACAATGAGCAGTTCTTC. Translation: CASSTGTTYNEQFF.

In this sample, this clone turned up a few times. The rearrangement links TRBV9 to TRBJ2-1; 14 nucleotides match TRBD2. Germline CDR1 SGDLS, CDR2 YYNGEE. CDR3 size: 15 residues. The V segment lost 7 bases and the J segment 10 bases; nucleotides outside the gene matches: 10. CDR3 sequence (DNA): TGTGCCAGCGGGATGGGACTAGCGGGAGCCGGGGAGCAGTTCTTC. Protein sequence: CASGMGLAGAGEQFF.

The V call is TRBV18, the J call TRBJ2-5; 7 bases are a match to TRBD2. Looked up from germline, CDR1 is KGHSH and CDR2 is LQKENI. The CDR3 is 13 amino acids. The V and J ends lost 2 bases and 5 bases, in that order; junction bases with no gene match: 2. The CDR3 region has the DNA TGTGCCAGCTCACCATGGGAGGGCGAGACCCAGTACTTC. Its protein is CASSPWEGETQYF.

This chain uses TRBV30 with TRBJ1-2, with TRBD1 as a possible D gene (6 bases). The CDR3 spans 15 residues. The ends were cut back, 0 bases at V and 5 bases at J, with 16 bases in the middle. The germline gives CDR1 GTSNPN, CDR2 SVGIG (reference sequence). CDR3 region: CAWSVFAGAGYGYTF. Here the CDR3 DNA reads TGTGCCTGGAGTGTATTCGCGGGGGCGGGGTATGGCTACACCTTC.

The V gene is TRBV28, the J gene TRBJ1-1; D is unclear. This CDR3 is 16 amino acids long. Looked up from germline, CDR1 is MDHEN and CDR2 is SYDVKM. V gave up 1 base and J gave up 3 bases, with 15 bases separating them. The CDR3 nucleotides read TGTGCCAGCAGTTTATACACATATCCTACCTACACTGAAGCTTTCTTT. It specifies CASSLYTYPTYTEAFF.

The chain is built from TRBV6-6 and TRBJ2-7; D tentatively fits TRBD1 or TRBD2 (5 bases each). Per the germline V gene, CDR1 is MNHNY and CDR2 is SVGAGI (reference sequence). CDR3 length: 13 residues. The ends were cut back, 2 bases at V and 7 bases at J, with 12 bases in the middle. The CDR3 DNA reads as TGTGCCAGCAGTTACAGCCGGGGCGGGGAGCAGTACGTC. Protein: CASSYSRGGEQYV.

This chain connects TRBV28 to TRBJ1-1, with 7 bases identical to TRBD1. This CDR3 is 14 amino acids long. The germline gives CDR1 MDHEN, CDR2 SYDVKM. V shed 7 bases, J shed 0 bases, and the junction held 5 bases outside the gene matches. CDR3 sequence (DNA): TGTGCCAGCATTCAGGGGGACATGAACACTGAAGCTTTCTTT. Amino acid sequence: CASIQGDMNTEAFF.

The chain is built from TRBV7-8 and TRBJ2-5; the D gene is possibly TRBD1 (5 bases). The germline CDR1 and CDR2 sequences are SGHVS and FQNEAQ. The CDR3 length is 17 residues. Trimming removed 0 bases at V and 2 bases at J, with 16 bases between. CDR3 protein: CASSLASGFGIQETQYF. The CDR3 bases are TGTGCCAGCAGCTTAGCGTCAGGGTTCGGCATTCAAGAGACCCAGTACTTC.

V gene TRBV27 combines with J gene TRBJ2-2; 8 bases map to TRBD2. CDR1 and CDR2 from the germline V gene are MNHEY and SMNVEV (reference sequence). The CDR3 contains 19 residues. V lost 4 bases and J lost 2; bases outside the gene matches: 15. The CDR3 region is CASSSPYLAGGINTGELFF. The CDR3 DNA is TGTGCCAGCAGTTCCCCCTACTTGGCGGGGGGCATCAACACCGGGGAGCTGTTTTTT.

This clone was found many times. The DNA of the CDR3 is TGCGCCAGCAGCCAAGAACTTGGTGCGAGCAATCAGCCCCAGCATTTT. Residues: CASSQELGASNQPQHF. The chain employs TRBV4-1 and TRBJ1-5; no reliable D call. Trimming took 0 bases from V and 1 from J, leaving 10 bases between them. The germline gives CDR1 MGHRA, CDR2 YSYEKL. The CDR3 spans 16 residues.

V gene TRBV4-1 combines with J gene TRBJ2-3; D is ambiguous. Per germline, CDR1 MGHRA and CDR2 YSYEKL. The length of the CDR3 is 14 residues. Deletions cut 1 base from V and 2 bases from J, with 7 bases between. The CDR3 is CASSQVGNTDTQYF. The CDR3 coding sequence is TGCGCCAGCAGCCAAGTGGGTAACACAGATACGCAGTATTTT.

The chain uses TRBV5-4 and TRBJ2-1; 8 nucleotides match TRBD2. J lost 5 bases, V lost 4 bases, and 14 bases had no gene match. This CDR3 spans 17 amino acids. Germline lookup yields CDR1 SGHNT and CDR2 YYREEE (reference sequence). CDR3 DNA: TGTGCCAGCAGCCCCGTAACCGGGACTAGTAGCGACAATGAGCAGTTCTTC. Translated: CASSPVTGTSSDNEQFF.

For the CDR3, the DNA is TGTGCCAGCAGTAGGGGACAGGGGTACACCGGGGAGCTGTTTTTT. Translating it yields CASSRGQGYTGELFF. The chain couples TRBV6-5 to TRBJ2-2; 10 bases map to TRBD1. Looked up from germline, CDR1 is MNHEY and CDR2 is SVGAGI. With 5 bases clipped from V and 3 bases from J, the junction kept 3 bases outside the gene matches. The CDR3 is made up of 15 amino acids.

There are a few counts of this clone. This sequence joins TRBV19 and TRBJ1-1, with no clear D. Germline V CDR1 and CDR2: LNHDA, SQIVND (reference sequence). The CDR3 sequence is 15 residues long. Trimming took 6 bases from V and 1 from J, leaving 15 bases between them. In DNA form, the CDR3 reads TGTGCCAGTAGCCCCCTGGTGGGTTCGAACACTGAAGCTTTCTTT. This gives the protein CASSPLVGSNTEAFF.

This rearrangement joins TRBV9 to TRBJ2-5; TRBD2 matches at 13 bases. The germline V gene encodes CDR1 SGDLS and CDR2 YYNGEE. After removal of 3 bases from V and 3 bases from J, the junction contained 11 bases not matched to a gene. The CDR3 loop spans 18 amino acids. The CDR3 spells CASSASGTSGEGEETQYF. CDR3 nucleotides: TGTGCCAGCAGCGCTTCCGGGACTAGCGGGGAAGGGGAAGAGACCCAGTACTTC.

CDR3 in amino acids: CASSLPGQTYNEQFF. DNA of the CDR3: TGCGCCAGCAGCTTGCCGGGACAGACTTACAATGAGCAGTTCTTC. The V gene is TRBV5-1, the J gene TRBJ2-1, with 7 bases identical to TRBD1. The CDR3 loop spans 15 amino acids. Germline assignment: CDR1 SGHRS and CDR2 YFSETQ. Trimming cost V 1 base and J 4 bases; bases outside gene matches: 5.

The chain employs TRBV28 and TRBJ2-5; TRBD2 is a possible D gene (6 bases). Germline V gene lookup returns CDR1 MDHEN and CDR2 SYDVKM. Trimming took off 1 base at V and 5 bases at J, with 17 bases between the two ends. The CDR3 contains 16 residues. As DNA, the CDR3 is TGTGCCAGCAGTTTATCTTGGGGGGAGGTTATGGAGACCCAGTACTTC. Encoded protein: CASSLSWGEVMETQYF.

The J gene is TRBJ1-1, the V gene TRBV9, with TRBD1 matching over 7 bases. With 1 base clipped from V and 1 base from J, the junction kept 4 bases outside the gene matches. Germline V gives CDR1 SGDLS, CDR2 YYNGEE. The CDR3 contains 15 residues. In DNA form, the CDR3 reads TGTGCCAGCAGCGTAACAGGGGTGGAGAACACTGAAGCTTTCTTT. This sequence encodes CASSVTGVENTEAFF.

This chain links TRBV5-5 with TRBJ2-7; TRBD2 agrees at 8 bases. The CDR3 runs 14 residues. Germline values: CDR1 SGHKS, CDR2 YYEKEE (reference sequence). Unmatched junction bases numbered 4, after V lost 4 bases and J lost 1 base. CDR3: CASSVERGSYEQYV. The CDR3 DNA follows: TGTGCCAGCAGCGTGGAGCGGGGGTCCTACGAGCAGTACGTC.

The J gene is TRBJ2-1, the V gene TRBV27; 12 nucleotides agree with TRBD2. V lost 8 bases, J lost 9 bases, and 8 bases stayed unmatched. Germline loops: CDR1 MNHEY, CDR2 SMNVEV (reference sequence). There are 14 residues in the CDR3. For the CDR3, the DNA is TGTGCCAGCCGGACTAGCGGGATGAGGGTTGAGCAGTTCTTC. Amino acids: CASRTSGMRVEQFF.

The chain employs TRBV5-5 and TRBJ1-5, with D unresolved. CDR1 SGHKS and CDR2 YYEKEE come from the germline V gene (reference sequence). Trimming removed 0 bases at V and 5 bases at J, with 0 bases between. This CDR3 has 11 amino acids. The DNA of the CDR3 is TGTGCCAGCAGCTTGGATCAGCCCCAGCATTTT. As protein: CASSLDQPQHF.

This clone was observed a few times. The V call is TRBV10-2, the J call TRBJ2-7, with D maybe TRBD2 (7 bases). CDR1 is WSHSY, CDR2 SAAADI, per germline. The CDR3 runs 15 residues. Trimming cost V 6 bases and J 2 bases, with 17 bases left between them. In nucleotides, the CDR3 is TGCGCCAGCAGCCATGGGGGGGGCAATACCTACGAGCAGTACGTC. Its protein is CASSHGGGNTYEQYV.

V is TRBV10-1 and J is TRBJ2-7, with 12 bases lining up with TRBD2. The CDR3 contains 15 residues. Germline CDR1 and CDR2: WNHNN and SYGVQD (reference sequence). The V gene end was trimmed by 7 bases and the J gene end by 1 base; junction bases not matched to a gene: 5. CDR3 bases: TGCGCCAGCACGTCTAGCGGGGGGGAATCCTACGAGCAGTACGTC. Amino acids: CASTSSGGESYEQYV.

The CDR3, as DNA: TGTGCCAGCAGCTTACCGCCGATATTGGCTGGGGCCAACGTCCTGACTTTC. Its translation: CASSLPPILAGANVLTF. This chain uses TRBV7-6 with TRBJ2-6; D is unclear. CDR1 SGHVS and CDR2 FNYEAQ come from the germline V gene. The V end was cut by 2 bases, the J end by 2 bases, with 13 bases between. The CDR3 is made up of 17 amino acids.